This T cell receptor beta chain was sequenced in a study of blood T cell repertoires in COVID-19. Some clones are missing from TCRdb's copy, which holds only in-frame ones; the method was immunoSEQ multiplex PCR. The table records about 28,000 clones, about two thirds of them present only once. From germline, CDR1 is SGHRS and CDR2 YFSETQ. The V and J ends lost 4 bases and 7 bases respectively, with 15 bases between them. CDR3 length equals 14 residues. The rearrangement joins TRBV5-1 to TRBJ2-1; maybe TRBD1 (6 bases). The TCR sequence derives from a boy younger than 10 with active or convalescent COVID-19. Sequencing was performed on peripheral blood. This chain's CDR3 is CASSPWGPENEQFF. CDR3 nucleotide sequence: TGCGCCAGCAGCCCGTGGGGGCCCGAGAATGAGCAGTTCTTC.